This record covers a single T cell receptor beta chain. The data are from a study of blood T cell repertoires in COVID-19. Study as a whole: Spain, Italy and the United States supplied samples that represented acute and convalescent COVID-19.

CDR1 and CDR2 (germline): LNHDA, SQIVND (reference sequence). The J segment lost 3 bases and the V segment lost 7 bases, leaving 4 bases of the junction unmatched. CDR3 length: 15 amino acids. In the source study's methods: Quantification of nucleated cells was approximated via reference gene primer amplification. The assay was immunoSEQ multiplex PCR, and TCRdb's table has in-frame clones only and misses some. The DNA gave D and trimming, while V, J and clone size come from that table. Altogether 58,000 or so clones are present, approximately 91% being singletons, with the ten largest covering 8% to 9%.

The clonotype comes from a woman in her 70s with active COVID-19. The rearrangement joins TRBV19 to TRBJ2-6, with TRBD1 matching over 9 bases. Sequencing input: peripheral blood. CDR3 loop: CASTGTGLGANVLTF. CDR3 DNA: TGTGCCAGTACCGGGACAGGGCTTGGGGCCAACGTCCTGACTTTC. The complete variable domain, with remaining parts taken from reference TRBV19 and TRBJ2-6, reads DGGITQSPKYLFRKEGQNVTLSCEQNLNHDAMYWYRQDPGQGLRLIYYSQIVNDFQKGDIAEGYSVSREKKESFPLTVTSAQKNPTAFYLCASTGTGLGANVLTFGAGSRLTVL.